This T cell receptor (beta chain) is from a study of T cells in Graves' hyperthyroidism and ophthalmopathy. Study context: Peripheral blood specimens were obtained at initial diagnosis, prior to any treatment. General study results and limits: Most expanded thyroid clonotypes above 0.001 also appeared in blood. Ophthalmopathy, which appeared later, was predicted by the model a median around 6.9 months before onset.

The CDR3 has 11 residues. V was pared by 7 bases and J by 4 bases, with 7 bases between. Germline CDR1 SQVTM, CDR2 ANQGSEA. To note about this clonotype: No antigen is known for it.

RNA transcripts served as the template for amplifying TCR beta CDR3 regions. An initial round of RT-PCR targeting the TCR CDR3 relied on the HTBI primer set. MiXCR was run by TCRdb on the multiplex PCR reads, yielding one entry per CDR3 protein. The sample lists about 640,000 distinct CDR3 sequences, around 20% occurring once. Sequenced input: blood. The chain uses TRBV29-1 and TRBJ1-4; no clear D. The receptor's source is a man aged 30 to 39 with Graves' ophthalmopathy. CDR3: CSANFNEKLFF. The CDR3 coding sequence is TGCAGCGCCAATTTTAATGAAAAACTGTTTTTT.